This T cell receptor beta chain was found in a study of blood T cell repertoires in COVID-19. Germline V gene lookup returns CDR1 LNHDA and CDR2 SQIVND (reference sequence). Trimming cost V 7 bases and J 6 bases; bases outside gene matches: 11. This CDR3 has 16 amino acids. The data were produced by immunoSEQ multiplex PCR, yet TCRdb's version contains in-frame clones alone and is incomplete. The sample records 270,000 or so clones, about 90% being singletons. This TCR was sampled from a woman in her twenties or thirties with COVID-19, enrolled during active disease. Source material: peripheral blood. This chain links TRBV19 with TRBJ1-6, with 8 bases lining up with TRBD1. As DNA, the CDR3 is TGTGCCAGTACCGACAGGGGACGGCGAGGTAATTCACCCCTCCACTTT. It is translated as CASTDRGRRGNSPLHF.